This TCR beta chain was found in a study of blood T cell repertoires in COVID-19. Turning to the study itself: T cells, B-cell-depleted T cells, or PBMCs supplied cDNA or gDNA.

The CDR3 extends over 13 amino acids. Trimming removed 7 bases at V and 0 bases at J, with 7 bases between. TCRdb keeps only in-frame clones here, not all; method: immunoSEQ multiplex PCR. Of around 90,000 clones listed, approximately 86% are singletons. A Seattle source enrolled patients during active infection and followed them longitudinally. This receptor was obtained from a man aged 50 or older with COVID-19, enrolled during active disease. The chain employs TRBV12-3 or TRBV12-4 and TRBJ1-5, with D uncertain. The sample consisted of peripheral blood. The CDR3 DNA follows: TGTGCCAGCACCCCAGGTAGCAATCAGCCCCAGCATTTT. It translates to CASTPGSNQPQHF.